The sequence of this TCR beta chain was determined in a study of tissue T cells after allogeneic stem cell transplantation. Whole-study findings and limits: Limitations included a small, clinically heterogeneous cohort and limited sampling depth. Tissue-detected TCR repertoire was only partly captured by blood and spleen T cells. Alloreactivity or antigen specificity of tissue TCRs was not determined; some clones might be host cells. Anatomically similar tissues had similar TCR repertoires within each patient.

A remark on this clone: Its matching antigen is unknown. Each gene name is a mouse one. The sequenced fragment ends 1 residue before the CDR3 boundary, so the rest is inferred from the germline J gene.

Noted time point: mouse harvest day 14 after allogeneic transplant. Tail vein injection delivered 10^7 T-cell-depleted bone marrow cells and 10^6 splenic CD5+ T cells. Data came from immunoSEQ multiplex PCR; TCRdb stores just in-frame clones and leaves some out. The table records about 500 clones, more than 35% of them present only once. The CDR3 is 14 amino acids. Germline CDR1 reads KGHTA; CDR2 reads FQNQQP. Sequencing was performed on blood. This receptor was identified in a female BALB/c mouse given C57BL/6 T cells with graft-versus-host disease after an allogeneic hematopoietic cell transplant. The chain joins TRBV23 to TRBJ2-3; the tabulated D call, TRBD1, remains unverified against the DNA. CDR3 DNA (partial): TGCTCCAGCACCTCGACAGGGAGTGCAGAAACGCTGTAT. Its translation: CSSTSTGSAETLY. The full-length CDR3 reads as CSSTSTGSAETLYF. Based on the CDR3 plus reference TRBV23 and TRBJ2-3, the full variable domain is DAAVTQKPRYLIKMKGQEAEMKCIPEKGHTAVFWYQQKQSKELKFLIYFQNQQPLDQIDMVKERFSAVCPSSSLCSLGIRTCEAEDSALYLCSSTSTGSAETLYFGSGTRLTVL.